Below are 14 T cell receptor beta chains sequenced from a single sample in a study of blood T cell repertoires in COVID-19. Libraries were prepared by immunoSEQ multiplex PCR; TCRdb keeps only in-frame clonotypes and omits some of them. The repertoire includes roughly 53,000 clones, around four fifths of them detected once, and around 2.5% sits in the top ten. Sequencing used peripheral blood. Receptors were obtained from a man aged 50 to 59 with acute or convalescent COVID-19.

The chain recombines TRBV10-3 with TRBJ2-5; 13 bases match TRBD2. J gave up 2 bases and V 4 bases, and 4 bases lay outside the gene matches. The CDR3 length is 16 residues. CDR1 ENHRY and CDR2 SYGVKD come from the germline V gene. This chain's CDR3 is CAISGGGLAGQETQYF. CDR3 sequence (DNA): TGTGCCATCAGTGGGGGGGGACTAGCGGGGCAAGAGACCCAGTACTTC.

The chain's CDR3 is CASSIDSAPSSYNEQFF. The CDR3 DNA is TGTGCCAGTAGTATAGATAGCGCGCCGAGCTCCTACAATGAGCAGTTCTTC. The rearrangement links TRBV19 to TRBJ2-1, with a tentative D call TRBD2 (5 bases). This CDR3 contains 17 residues. Germline-derived CDR1 and CDR2 are LNHDA and SQIVND (reference sequence). V lost 0 bases to trimming and J lost 0 bases, with 12 bases between them. Full variable domain (remainder filled in from reference TRBV19 and TRBJ2-1): DGGITQSPKYLFRKEGQNVTLSCEQNLNHDAMYWYRQDPGQGLRLIYYSQIVNDFQKGDIAEGYSVSREKKESFPLTVTSAQKNPTAFYLCASSIDSAPSSYNEQFFGPGTRLTVL.

The chain couples TRBV5-8 to TRBJ1-5, with D perhaps TRBD1 (6 bases). Germline loops: CDR1 SGHTS, CDR2 YDEGEE. Deletions cut 3 bases from V and 4 bases from J, with 14 bases between. This CDR3 has 15 amino acids. This CDR3 is CASSSLTGINQPQHF. The CDR3 bases are TGTGCCAGCAGCTCACTAACAGGGATTAATCAGCCCCAGCATTTT. The variable domain in full, completed from reference TRBV5-8 and TRBJ1-5, reads EAGVTQSPTHLIKTRGQQATLRCSPISGHTSVYWYQQALGLGLQFLLWYDEGEERNRGNFPPRFSGRQFPNYSSELNVNALELEDSALYLCASSSLTGINQPQHFGDGTRLSIL.

There are a few counts of this clone. The V call is TRBV28, the J call TRBJ1-5; perhaps TRBD1 as D (6 bases). The CDR3 extends over 14 amino acids. The V end was cut by 5 bases, the J end by 3 bases, with 11 bases between. CDR1 and CDR2 (germline): MDHEN, SYDVKM. For the CDR3, the DNA is TGTGCCAGCAGTCCCAGGGGAGACAATCAGCCCCAGCATTTT. Translating gives CASSPRGDNQPQHF.

The V call is TRBV27, the J call TRBJ1-6; 7 bases align to TRBD1. V lost 2 bases to trimming and J lost 10 bases; unmatched junction nucleotides: 5. CDR3 size: 14 residues. Germline-derived CDR1 and CDR2 are MNHEY and SMNVEV (reference sequence). The CDR3 protein is CASSLMTGQSPLHF. The CDR3 nucleotides read TGTGCCAGCAGTTTAATGACAGGGCAATCACCCCTCCACTTT.

The chain combines TRBV9 with TRBJ1-5; D possibly corresponds to TRBD1 (6 bases). V was cut by 2 bases and J by 7 bases, with 10 bases left in between. This CDR3 region has 13 residues. Germline V gene sequence: CDR1 SGDLS, CDR2 YYNGEE. The DNA for the CDR3 is TGTGCCAGCAGCGTTGGGGGGGGCCAGCCCCAGCATTTT. Residues: CASSVGGGQPQHF.

The chain joins TRBV5-4 to TRBJ2-2; 10 bases line up with TRBD2. The ends lost 4 bases at V and 0 bases at J; junction bases unmatched: 3. This CDR3 contains 16 residues. The germline CDR1 and CDR2 sequences are SGHNT and YYREEE (reference sequence). CDR3 sequence reads: CASSIGLAANTGELFF. The CDR3 DNA is TGTGCCAGCAGCATCGGACTAGCGGCGAACACCGGGGAGCTGTTTTTT.

The chain has TRBV19 and TRBJ2-1; D perhaps matches TRBD2 (6 bases). The V gene's germline CDR1 is LNHDA and CDR2 SQIVND (reference sequence). V lost 10 bases and J lost 2, with 15 bases in between. The CDR3 sequence is 14 residues long. The CDR3 reads CATSPTSPYNEQFF. In nucleotides, the CDR3 is TGTGCCACCTCCCCGACTAGTCCCTACAATGAGCAGTTCTTC.

The rearrangement uses TRBV6-5 and TRBJ2-1, with 16 bases matching TRBD2. Per the germline V gene, CDR1 is MNHEY and CDR2 is SVGAGI. J lost 7 bases, V lost 2 bases, and 2 bases had no gene match. The CDR3 is 16 amino acids. CDR3 sequence (DNA): TGTGCCAGCAGTTACCGGGGACTAGCGGGAGGGAATGAGCAGTTCTTC. Translating it yields CASSYRGLAGGNEQFF.

In its sample, this clone was seen once. The rearrangement joins TRBV20-1 to TRBJ2-3, with D tentatively TRBD2 (5 bases). The CDR3 totals 14 residues. Germline V gene data show CDR1 as DFQATT and CDR2 as SNEGSKA (reference sequence). The V end was cut by 3 bases, the J end by 5 bases, with 15 bases between. As DNA, the CDR3 is TGCAGTGCTAGTAAACCGGGGAGAGGAGATACGCAGTATTTT. Its translation is CSASKPGRGDTQYF.

This clone was seen once. CDR3 nucleotide sequence: TGTGCCAGCAGCCCCCTCAGGTACAATCAGCCCCAGCATTTT. Protein sequence: CASSPLRYNQPQHF. This rearrangement joins TRBV3-1 (or the pseudogene TRBV3-2) to TRBJ1-5; D remains unclear. V was shortened by 4 bases and J by 3 bases, with 10 bases between the two germline ends. This CDR3 has 14 residues. The germline V gene encodes CDR1 LGHDT and CDR2 YNNKEL (reference sequence).

This chain uses TRBV15 with TRBJ2-2; TRBD2 matches 10 bases. Germline V lookup: CDR1 LNHNV, CDR2 YYDKDF (reference sequence). V lost 1 base to trimming and J lost 0 bases; unmatched junction nucleotides: 5. The CDR3 is 18 residues long. CDR3 sequence: CATSRVPSGRSNTGELFF. In nucleotides, the CDR3 is TGTGCCACCAGCAGAGTCCCTAGCGGGAGATCGAACACCGGGGAGCTGTTTTTT.

On this clone: Germline is not matched at one junction end, which may reflect a read error. This rearrangement joins TRBV5-1 to TRBJ2-7; no reliable D call. Germline CDR1 reads SGHRS; CDR2 reads YFSETQ. There are 14 residues in the CDR3. CDR3 sequence reads: CASRFDDNSYEQYF. The CDR3 DNA follows: TGCGCCAGCCGCTTTGATGACAACTCCTACGAGCAGTACTTC.

The gene calls are TRBV11-3 and TRBJ2-1; tentatively, D is TRBD2 (6 bases). Trimming took off 0 bases at V and 7 bases at J, with 7 bases between the two ends. Germline CDR1 SGHNT, CDR2 YENEEA. The CDR3 totals 13 residues. This CDR3 is CASSLDGGNEQFF. For the CDR3, the DNA is TGTGCCAGCAGCTTAGACGGGGGTAATGAGCAGTTCTTC.